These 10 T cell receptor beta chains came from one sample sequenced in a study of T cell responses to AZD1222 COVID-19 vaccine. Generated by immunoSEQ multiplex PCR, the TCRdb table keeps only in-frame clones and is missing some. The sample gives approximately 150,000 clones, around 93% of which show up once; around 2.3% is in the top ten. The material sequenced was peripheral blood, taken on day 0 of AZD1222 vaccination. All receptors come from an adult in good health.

The CDR3 sequence is CASSEAGTSISPLHF. In nucleotides, the CDR3 is TGTGCCAGCAGCGAGGCCGGGACATCGATTTCACCCCTCCACTTT. The gene calls are TRBV9 and TRBJ1-6; the D gene is possibly TRBD1 (6 bases). Per the germline V gene, CDR1 is SGDLS and CDR2 is YYNGEE. This CDR3 region has 15 residues. With 3 bases removed from V and 9 bases from J, the gap between germline ends came to 16 bases.

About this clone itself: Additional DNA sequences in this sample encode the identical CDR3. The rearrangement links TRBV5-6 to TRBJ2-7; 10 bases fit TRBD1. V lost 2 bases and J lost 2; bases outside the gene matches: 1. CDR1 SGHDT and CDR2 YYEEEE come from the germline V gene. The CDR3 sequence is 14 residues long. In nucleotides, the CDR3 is TGTGCCAGCAGCTTAGGACAGGGGGCCTACGAGCAGTACTTC. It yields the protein CASSLGQGAYEQYF.

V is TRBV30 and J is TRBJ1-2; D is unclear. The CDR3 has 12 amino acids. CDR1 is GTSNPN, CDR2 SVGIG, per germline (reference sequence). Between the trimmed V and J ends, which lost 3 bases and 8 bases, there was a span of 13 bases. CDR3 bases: TGTGCCTGGAGAGGGAACCCCGGAGGCTACACCTTC. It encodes CAWRGNPGGYTF.

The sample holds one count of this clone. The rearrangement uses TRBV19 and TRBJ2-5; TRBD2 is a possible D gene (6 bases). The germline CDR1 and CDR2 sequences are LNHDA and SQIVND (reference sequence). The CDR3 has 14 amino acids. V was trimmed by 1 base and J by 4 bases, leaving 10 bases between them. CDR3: CASSIGGVAETQYF. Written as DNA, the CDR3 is TGTGCCAGTAGTATAGGGGGGGTCGCAGAGACCCAGTACTTC.

The CDR3: CASAKGQGQSNPLSTDTQYF. CDR3 nucleotides: TGTGCTAGTGCTAAAGGACAGGGACAAAGCAACCCGCTTAGCACAGATACGCAGTATTTT. The V and J genes are TRBV12-5 and TRBJ2-3, with 8 nucleotides matching TRBD1. The CDR3 is 20 amino acids. The germline CDR1 and CDR2 sequences are LGHNT and FRNRAP. V lost 7 bases and J lost 0; bases outside the gene matches: 21.

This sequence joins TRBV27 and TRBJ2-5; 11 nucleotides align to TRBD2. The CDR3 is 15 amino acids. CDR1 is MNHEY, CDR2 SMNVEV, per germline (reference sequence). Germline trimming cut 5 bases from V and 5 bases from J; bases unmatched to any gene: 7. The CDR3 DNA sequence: TGTGCCAGCAGTATTAGCGGGGGGGCCTCGGAGACCCAGTACTTC. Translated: CASSISGGASETQYF.

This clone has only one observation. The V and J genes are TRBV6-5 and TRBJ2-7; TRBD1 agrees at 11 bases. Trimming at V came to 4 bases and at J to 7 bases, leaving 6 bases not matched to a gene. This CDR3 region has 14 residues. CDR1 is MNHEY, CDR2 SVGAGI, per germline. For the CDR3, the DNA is TGTGCCAGCAGTTCCGGACAGGGGGCGGGTGAGCAGTACTTC. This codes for CASSSGQGAGEQYF.

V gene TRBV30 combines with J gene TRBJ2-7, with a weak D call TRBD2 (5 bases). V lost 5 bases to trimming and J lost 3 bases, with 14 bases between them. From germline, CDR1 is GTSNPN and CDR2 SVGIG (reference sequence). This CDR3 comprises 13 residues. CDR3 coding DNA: TGTGCCTGGGCACCGGGAAAACTCTACGAGCAGTACTTC. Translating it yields CAWAPGKLYEQYF.

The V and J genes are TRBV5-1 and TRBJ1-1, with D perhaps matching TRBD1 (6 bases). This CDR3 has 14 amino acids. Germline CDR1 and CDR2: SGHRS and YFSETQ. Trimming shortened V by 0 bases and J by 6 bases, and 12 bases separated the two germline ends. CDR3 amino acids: CASSLVGGHPEAFF. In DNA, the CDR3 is TGCGCCAGCAGCTTGGTGGGGGGGCACCCTGAAGCTTTCTTT.

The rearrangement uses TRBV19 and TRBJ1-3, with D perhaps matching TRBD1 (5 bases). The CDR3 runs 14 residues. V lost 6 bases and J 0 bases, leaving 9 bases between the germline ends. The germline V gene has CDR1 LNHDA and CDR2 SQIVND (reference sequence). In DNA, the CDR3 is TGTGCCAGTAGAGGCGGGGGCTCTGGAAACACCATATATTTT. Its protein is CASRGGGSGNTIYF.